The 7 T cell receptor beta chains in this list originate from one sample, sequenced in a study of control samples from healthy donors and cancer patients. This table comes from immunoSEQ multiplex PCR, and its TCRdb copy is limited to in-frame clones, with some not included. Among roughly 170,000 clones listed, around 95% were seen once. The sample consisted of blood. These receptor sequences come from a woman aged 55-70 years in good health.

The chain has TRBV18 and TRBJ1-6; D is perhaps TRBD1 (5 bases). CDR1 and CDR2 from the germline V gene are KGHSH and LQKENI. CDR3 length: 17 amino acids. V was trimmed by 3 bases and J by 13 bases, leaving 25 bases between them. CDR3 residues: CASSPRRMGDEGKPLHF. As DNA, the CDR3 is TGTGCCAGCTCACCTCGAAGGATGGGGGACGAGGGCAAGCCCCTCCACTTT. Using reference TRBV18 and TRBJ1-6 for the parts outside the CDR3, the full variable domain is NAGVMQNPRHLVRRRGQEARLRCSPMKGHSHVYWYRQLPEEGLKFMVYLQKENIIDESGMPKERFSAEFPKEGPSILRIQQVVRGDSAAYFCASSPRRMGDEGKPLHFGNGTRLTVT.

The rearrangement links TRBV7-2 to TRBJ2-1; no reliable D call. The CDR3 consists of 11 residues. V was cut by 2 bases and J by 12 bases, with 8 bases left in between. The germline gives CDR1 SGHTA, CDR2 FQGNSA. CDR3 sequence reads: CASSLSKGQFF. DNA for the CDR3: TGTGCCAGCAGCTTATCCAAAGGGCAGTTCTTC.

The V and J genes are TRBV12-3 or TRBV12-4 and TRBJ1-2; D not resolved. This CDR3 is 11 amino acids long. Trimming left V 8 bases short and J 1 base short, with 5 bases between. The CDR3 protein is CASGDNYGYTF. The DNA of the CDR3 is TGTGCCAGCGGGGATAACTATGGCTACACCTTC.

The chain combines TRBV29-1 with TRBJ1-1; tentative D call: TRBD1 (6 bases). V was cut by 6 bases and J by 5 bases, with 10 bases left in between. This CDR3 spans 11 amino acids. Germline V gene data show CDR1 as SQVTM and CDR2 as ANQGSEA. The CDR3 DNA follows: TGCAGCGTAACACAGGGAACTGAAGCTTTCTTT. Translation gives CSVTQGTEAFF.

The rearrangement uses TRBV27 and TRBJ1-6, with a tentative D call TRBD1 (5 bases). Germline V gene sequence: CDR1 MNHEY, CDR2 SMNVEV (reference sequence). The CDR3 consists of 20 residues. V was trimmed by 7 bases and J by 7 bases, leaving 32 bases between them. The CDR3 is CASTLRRSGPASKMNSPLHF. The CDR3 nucleotides are TGTGCCAGCACCTTAAGGAGATCGGGACCGGCGTCGAAGATGAATTCACCCCTCCACTTT.

This clone was found a few times. In DNA, the CDR3 is TGTGCCAGCAGGATACAGGGGGACACTGAAGCTTTCTTT. Translating gives CASRIQGDTEAFF. The chain combines TRBV6-5 with TRBJ1-1, with 8 positions matching TRBD1. Germline CDR1 MNHEY, CDR2 SVGAGI. J lost 3 bases, V lost 6 bases, and 3 bases had no gene match. The CDR3 length is 13 residues.

The chain links TRBV5-1 to TRBJ1-6; a weak D match, TRBD1 (5 bases). The ends were cut back, 0 bases at V and 3 bases at J, with 7 bases in the middle. Germline CDR1 is SGHRS and CDR2 is YFSETQ. CDR3 length equals 15 residues. The CDR3 loop reads CASSLGTGYNSPLHF. CDR3 DNA sequence: TGCGCCAGCAGCTTGGGTACAGGCTATAATTCACCCCTCCACTTT.